This TCR beta chain is drawn from a study of blood T cell repertoires in COVID-19. Background on the study: Researchers got acute and convalescent COVID-19 samples from the United States, Italy and Spain. The cDNA or gDNA used as material had been derived from T cells, B-cell-depleted T cells, or PBMCs.

The V gene's germline CDR1 is SNHLY and CDR2 FYNNEI. The trim removed 6 bases at V and 5 bases at J, leaving 4 bases unmatched. The CDR3 covers 15 residues. In the source study's methods: From reference gene primer amplification, estimates of nucleated cell counts were derived. Sequencing used immunoSEQ multiplex PCR; TCRdb keeps in-frame clones, though not all of them. V and J calls and clone size come straight from that table; D and trimming were deduced from the DNA. This table holds about 82,000 clones, about 80% found once. This TCR was recovered from a woman between 35 and 50 years old with active or convalescent COVID-19. The chain is built from TRBV2 and TRBJ2-1; TRBD2 aligns across 13 bases. Sequencing input: peripheral blood. This CDR3 reads CASRQGTSGNNEQFF. Here the CDR3 DNA reads TGTGCCAGCAGACAGGGGACTAGCGGGAACAATGAGCAGTTCTTC.